The 12 T cell receptor beta chains presented below share a single source sample, sequenced in a study of blood T cell repertoires in COVID-19. Assay used: immunoSEQ multiplex PCR; TCRdb lists only in-frame clones, some missing. Of around 300,000 clones detected, about 93% appear once; the ten largest clones hold approximately 7.5%. The material sequenced was peripheral blood. Receptor source: a woman aged 30 to 39 with COVID-19, enrolled during active disease.

This chain connects TRBV29-1 to TRBJ2-1; D uncertain. The CDR3 covers 11 residues. V lost 8 bases to trimming and J lost 7 bases, with 12 bases between them. CDR1 is SQVTM, CDR2 ANQGSEA, per germline. This CDR3 reads CSPRRGNEQFF. CDR3 sequence (DNA): TGCAGCCCCCGTCGAGGAAATGAGCAGTTCTTC.

The chain uses TRBV9 and TRBJ2-7; TRBD1 matches 9 bases. This CDR3 comprises 15 residues. Looked up from germline, CDR1 is SGDLS and CDR2 is YYNGEE. Trimming removed 0 bases from V and 3 bases from J; junction bases left unmatched: 4. The CDR3 region has the DNA TGTGCCAGCAGCGTAGGCACAGGGGGCGTCTACGAGCAGTACTTC. Its protein is CASSVGTGGVYEQYF.

This clone was counted once. The J gene is TRBJ2-2, the V gene TRBV5-1, with D unclear. Trimming removed 7 bases from V and 0 bases from J, with 10 bases in between. Germline values: CDR1 SGHRS, CDR2 YFSETQ. The CDR3 sequence is 14 residues long. CDR3 in amino acids: CASSRLANTGELFF. CDR3 in DNA: TGCGCCAGCTCCCGATTAGCGAACACCGGGGAGCTGTTTTTT.

The chain employs TRBV3-1 (or the pseudogene TRBV3-2) and TRBJ1-2, with TRBD1 matching over 9 bases. V shed 4 bases and J 6 bases; nucleotides not matched to a gene: 9. Germline values: CDR1 LGHDT, CDR2 YNNKEL (reference sequence). There are 15 residues in the CDR3. CDR3 bases: TGTGCCAGCAGCCGATTACAGGGGGCGGCAGATGGCTACACCTTC. Amino acid sequence: CASSRLQGAADGYTF.

The chain employs TRBV28 and TRBJ2-7, with D possibly TRBD1 on 6 matching bases. Germline CDR1 reads MDHEN; CDR2 reads SYDVKM. This CDR3 has 12 amino acids. Trimming took 6 bases from V and 5 from J, leaving 11 bases between them. The CDR3: CASRQGWDEQYF. The CDR3 nucleotides are TGTGCCAGCAGACAGGGTTGGGACGAGCAGTACTTC.

The sample holds one count of this clone. The chain uses TRBV19 and TRBJ2-2, with 8 bases matching TRBD2. V lost 4 bases to trimming and J lost 3 bases; unmatched junction nucleotides: 13. CDR1 LNHDA and CDR2 SQIVND come from the germline V gene (reference sequence). The CDR3 loop spans 18 amino acids. CDR3 loop: CASSTPGGAGGYTGELFF. Written as DNA, the CDR3 is TGTGCCAGTAGTACCCCTGGAGGGGCGGGAGGATACACCGGGGAGCTGTTTTTT.

The V call is TRBV21-1, the J call TRBJ2-3; the table's D call TRBD2 went unverified against the DNA. TRBV21-1 is classified as a pseudogene. The CDR3 covers 16 residues. The CDR3 loop reads CASSYRGGWSTDTQYF. CDR3 in DNA: TGTGCCAGCAGTTACCGGGGAGGGTGGAGTACAGATACGCAGTATTTT.

The V call is TRBV5-1, the J call TRBJ2-2, with D possibly TRBD2 on 5 matching bases. Germline V gene sequence: CDR1 SGHRS, CDR2 YFSETQ. This CDR3 has 13 amino acids. The V and J ends lost 3 bases and 7 bases respectively, with 10 bases between them. The DNA of the CDR3 is TGCGCCAGCAGCTGGACTGGAGGCGGGGAGCTGTTTTTT. Translation gives CASSWTGGGELFF.

J is TRBJ1-2 and V is TRBV28; D is ambiguous. Trimming removed 8 bases from V and 7 bases from J, with 14 bases in between. Germline CDR1 reads MDHEN; CDR2 reads SYDVKM. The CDR3 extends over 12 amino acids. CDR3 sequence: CASGGAVSGYTF. CDR3 DNA: TGTGCCAGCGGTGGAGCCGTCTCTGGCTACACCTTC.

The chain combines TRBV4-1 with TRBJ1-4, with D perhaps matching TRBD1 (5 bases). The CDR3 spans 13 residues. V was shortened by 4 bases and J by 8 bases, with 11 bases between the two germline ends. Germline CDR1 reads MGHRA; CDR2 reads YSYEKL. The CDR3 DNA reads TGCGCCAGCAGCCTCCTGTGGGGCGAAAAACTGTTTTTT. Translation gives CASSLLWGEKLFF.

This clone was seen once. The rearrangement uses TRBV30 and TRBJ2-3; tentative D call: TRBD2 (6 bases). CDR3 size: 13 residues. The germline V gene encodes CDR1 GTSNPN and CDR2 SVGIG (reference sequence). V was clipped by 2 bases and J by 6 bases, with 12 bases between them. The CDR3 protein is CAWSYRGGDTQYF. Here the CDR3 DNA reads TGTGCCTGGAGTTACCGGGGAGGTGATACGCAGTATTTT.

The chain recombines TRBV28 with TRBJ2-2, with 16 nucleotides matching TRBD2. Losses at the gene ends were 5 bases for V and 2 bases for J; bases not matched to a gene: 8. The CDR3 spans 19 residues. Germline values: CDR1 MDHEN, CDR2 SYDVKM. CDR3 amino acids: CASSTPGLAGGPNTGELFF. The CDR3 DNA reads TGTGCCAGCAGTACCCCGGGACTAGCGGGAGGGCCTAACACCGGGGAGCTGTTTTTT.